This TCR beta chain was captured in a study of cytotoxic CD8 clonotypes in ibrutinib-treated CLL. Study in general: The patients comprised 10 to 12 relapsed/refractory and around 14 treatment-naive cases, about 18 IGHV unmutated. There were, on average, 255,043 productive templates and under 95,000 productive rearrangements per sample. Study-wide points: The study found baseline clonality above age-matched healthy donors, tracking circulating CD8+ T-cell counts.

The table lists this clone with a count of one. Its antigen remains unknown. Repertoires were generated with immunoSEQ multiplex PCR, while TCRdb's copy carries only in-frame clones and drops some. The sample has about 130,000 clones, roughly 85% seen once. Germline V gives CDR1 SGHDT, CDR2 YYEEEE. The CDR3 runs 17 residues. V shed 7 bases and J shed 1 base, with 23 bases lying between them. V gene TRBV5-6 combines with J gene TRBJ2-5; either TRBD1 or TRBD2 may supply D (6 bases each). The sample here was PBMCs, taken after 24 months of ibrutinib treatment. This sequence originates from a human donor with chronic lymphocytic leukemia. CDR3 loop: CASLPNSIRGPQETQYF. The CDR3 bases are TGTGCCAGCCTCCCTAATTCCATACGGGGGCCCCAAGAGACCCAGTACTTC.